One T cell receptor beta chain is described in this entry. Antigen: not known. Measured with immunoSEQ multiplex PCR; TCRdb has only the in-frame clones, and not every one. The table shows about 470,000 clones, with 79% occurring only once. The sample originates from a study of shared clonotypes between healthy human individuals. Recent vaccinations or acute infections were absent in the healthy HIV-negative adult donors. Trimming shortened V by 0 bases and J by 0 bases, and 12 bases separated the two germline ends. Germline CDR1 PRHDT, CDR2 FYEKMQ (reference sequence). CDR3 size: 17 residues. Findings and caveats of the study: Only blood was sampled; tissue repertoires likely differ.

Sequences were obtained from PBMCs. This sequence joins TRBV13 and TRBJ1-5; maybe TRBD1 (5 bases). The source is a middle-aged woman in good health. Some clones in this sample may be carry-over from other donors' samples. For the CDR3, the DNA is TGTGCCAGCAGCTTAGGACAGGTTAAATATAGCAATCAGCCCCAGCATTTT. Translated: CASSLGQVKYSNQPQHF.